This is a list of T cell receptor beta chains from one sample in a study of blood T cells in healthy people across ages. TCRdb re-called the 5' RACE reads through MiXCR, storing one row per CDR3 protein. Altogether more than 800,000 distinct CDR3 sequences are present, around 45% being singletons, with the ten largest covering 18%. Sequencing was carried out using blood. Receptor source: a woman in her fifties or sixties in good health. Both conserved end residues are part of each CDR3. The D gene is left open where the match is weak. Part of the rows lack a size; the others show once, few, many or a class for expanded clones.

v_call	clone_size	j_call	d_call	cdr3_aa	cdr3_nt
TRBV5-1	once	TRBJ2-1	TRBD2	CASSLEAGANNEQFF	TGCGCCAGCAGCTTGGAGGCGGGAGCCAACAATGAGCAGTTCTTC
TRBV3-1	few	TRBJ2-3	-	CASSQDPGFLYTDTQYF	TGTGCCAGCAGCCAAGATCCAGGATTCCTATACACAGATACGCAGTATTTT
TRBV3-1	-	TRBJ2-1	TRBD2	CASSQGASGVEQFF	TGTGCCAGCAGCCAAGGGGCTAGCGGGGTGGAGCAGTTCTTC
TRBV15	few	TRBJ2-1	TRBD2	CATSSRTSGMGEQFF	TGTGCCACCAGCAGCAGGACTAGCGGGATGGGTGAGCAGTTCTTC
TRBV6-2/TRBV6-3	few	TRBJ1-5	-	CASSYFLHSNQPQHF	TGTGCCAGCAGTTACTTCCTGCATAGCAATCAGCCCCAGCATTTT
TRBV7-9	-	TRBJ2-1	-	CASSLEQGGSPNEQFF	TGTGCCAGCAGCTTAGAACAGGGAGGTTCCCCCAATGAGCAGTTCTTC
TRBV7-9	many	TRBJ2-7	-	CASSRRDPSYEQYF	TGTGCCAGCAGCCGACGGGACCCGTCCTACGAGCAGTACTTC
TRBV20-1	-	TRBJ2-7	TRBD2	CSARDNLAGGPAEQYF	TGCAGTGCTAGAGATAACCTAGCGGGAGGGCCAGCCGAGCAGTACTTC
TRBV27	-	TRBJ2-7	TRBD2	CASSLSAGSTYEQYF	TGTGCCAGCAGTTTATCAGCGGGATCCACCTACGAGCAGTACTTC
TRBV4-2	few	TRBJ2-3	TRBD1	CASSQPDRDSTDTQYF	TGTGCCAGCAGCCAACCGGACAGGGATAGCACAGATACGCAGTATTTT
TRBV12-3/TRBV12-4	-	TRBJ1-1	-	CASSFAGTNTEAFF	TGTGCCAGCAGTTTTGCAGGGACGAACACTGAAGCTTTCTTT
TRBV27	-	TRBJ1-5	-	CASSRKNGQDQPQHF	TGTGCCAGCAGTAGAAAGAACGGACAAGATCAGCCCCAGCATTTT
TRBV12-3/TRBV12-4	-	TRBJ2-4	-	CASRVRTESIQYF	TGTGCCAGCAGAGTTAGGACAGAGAGCATTCAGTACTTC
TRBV6-6	-	TRBJ2-5	-	CALGAPGETQYF	TGTGCCTTGGGGGCCCCGGGAGAGACCCAGTACTTC
TRBV5-1	-	TRBJ2-4	TRBD2	CASSPSASGIPKNIQYF	TGCGCCAGCAGCCCCTCTGCTAGCGGCATACCCAAAAACATTCAGTACTTC
TRBV11-2	-	TRBJ1-1	-	CASSLDWSGFTEAFF	TGTGCCAGCAGCTTAGACTGGTCAGGGTTCACTGAAGCTTTCTTT
TRBV20-1	few	TRBJ2-1	TRBD2	CSAAGTISYNEQFF	TGCAGTGCTGCAGGGACTATCTCCTACAATGAGCAGTTCTTC
TRBV29-1	many	TRBJ2-7	TRBD1	CSVNLRTGGRYEQYF	TGCAGCGTTAACTTGCGGACAGGGGGTCGGTACGAGCAGTACTTC
TRBV13	once	TRBJ2-5	TRBD2	CASSTSGREETQYF	TGTGCCAGCAGCACTAGCGGGAGGGAAGAGACCCAGTACTTC
TRBV6-2/TRBV6-3	-	TRBJ2-7	TRBD1	CASRKSGTGSYEQYF	TGTGCCAGCAGGAAAAGCGGGACAGGGTCCTACGAGCAGTACTTC
TRBV15	-	TRBJ1-6	-	CATSREPRVSPLHF	TGTGCCACCAGCAGAGAACCCAGAGTTTCACCCCTCCACTTT
TRBV7-9	-	TRBJ2-5	-	CASSRPRDTLQETQYF	TGTGCCAGCAGCAGGCCCCGGGACACCCTCCAAGAGACCCAGTACTTC
TRBV30	few	TRBJ2-7	-	CAWSPLPIYEQYF	TGTGCCTGGAGTCCACTCCCAATATACGAGCAGTACTTC
TRBV27	few	TRBJ2-4	-	CASSLAGFKNIQYF	TGTGCCAGCAGTTTAGCGGGTTTCAAAAACATTCAGTACTTC
TRBV29-1	-	TRBJ1-2	-	CSVGAGINYGYTF	TGCAGCGTTGGGGCGGGTATTAACTATGGCTACACCTTC
TRBV29-1	-	TRBJ2-5	TRBD2	CSVGLAGGINEQYF	TGCAGCGTTGGGCTAGCGGGAGGAATAAATGAGCAGTACTTC
TRBV9	few	TRBJ2-7	TRBD2	CASSVIAGGYEQYF	TGTGCCAGCAGCGTAATAGCGGGAGGTTACGAGCAGTACTTC
TRBV7-6	-	TRBJ2-1	TRBD2	CASSRTSGRALDEQFF	TGTGCCAGCAGCCGGACTAGCGGGAGGGCCCTGGATGAGCAGTTCTTC
TRBV7-9	few	TRBJ2-7	-	CASSQQVSYEQYF	TGTGCCAGCAGCCAGCAGGTTTCCTACGAGCAGTACTTC
TRBV5-6	few	TRBJ1-5	-	CAIGTRTVSSNQPQHF	TGTGCCATCGGGACCAGGACTGTTTCAAGCAATCAGCCCCAGCATTTT
TRBV5-1	-	TRBJ2-3	-	CASSLAPEFQDTQYF	TGCGCCAGCAGCTTGGCCCCGGAGTTCCAGGATACGCAGTATTTT
TRBV5-1	-	TRBJ2-7	-	CAGSPLRDALSYEQYF	TGCGCCGGCAGCCCCCTTCGGGACGCTCTCTCCTACGAGCAGTACTTC
TRBV2	few	TRBJ2-7	-	CASSPPKGSVYEQYF	TGTGCCAGCAGTCCTCCCAAGGGGTCGGTCTACGAGCAGTACTTC
TRBV6-2/TRBV6-3	-	TRBJ2-1	TRBD2	CASSYGGLAGVYEQFF	TGTGCCAGCAGTTACGGGGGACTAGCGGGAGTATATGAGCAGTTCTTC
TRBV29-1	few	TRBJ2-7	-	CSVEGRTSYEQYF	TGCAGCGTTGAAGGTAGGACCTCCTACGAGCAGTACTTC
TRBV29-1	-	TRBJ1-1	-	CSGAGFNTEAFF	TGCAGCGGGGCCGGGTTTAACACTGAAGCTTTCTTT
TRBV20-1	-	TRBJ2-7	-	CSARVGPDEQYF	TGCAGTGCTAGAGTAGGGCCCGACGAGCAGTACTTC
TRBV29-1	once	TRBJ1-2	-	CGTTVTGGYTF	TGCGGCACGACTGTTACGGGTGGCTACACCTTC
TRBV27	few	TRBJ2-1	TRBD1	CASSQGQIYSNEQFF	TGTGCCAGCAGTCAGGGACAGATATATAGCAATGAGCAGTTCTTC
TRBV27	-	TRBJ2-2	-	CASSRVARELFF	TGTGCCAGCAGTAGGGTGGCCCGGGAGCTGTTTTTT
TRBV7-6	-	TRBJ2-5	-	CASSLRVQGTQYF	TGTGCCAGCAGCTTAAGGGTCCAGGGGACCCAGTACTTC
TRBV28	few	TRBJ2-5	TRBD2	CASSPSGRGREQYF	TGTGCCAGCAGTCCCAGCGGGAGAGGTCGGGAGCAGTACTTC
TRBV5-1	-	TRBJ2-7	-	CASSFDPFSEQYF	TGCGCCAGCAGCTTCGACCCTTTTTCCGAGCAGTACTTC
TRBV7-2	few	TRBJ2-4	TRBD2	CASSYQRASGTSGTKNIQYF	TGTGCCAGCAGCTACCAGCGGGCATCTGGGACTAGCGGGACCAAAAACATTCAGTACTTC
TRBV20-1	-	TRBJ2-7	TRBD2	CSASGSFGRGDEQYF	TGCAGTGCTAGCGGCAGTTTCGGACGGGGGGACGAGCAGTACTTC
TRBV14	-	TRBJ1-4	-	CASSQPQGYNERLFF	TGTGCCAGCAGCCAACCCCAGGGCTACAATGAAAGACTGTTTTTT
TRBV20-1	-	TRBJ2-7	-	CSARAVSYEQYF	TGCAGTGCTAGAGCCGTCTCCTACGAGCAGTACTTC
TRBV24-1	-	TRBJ1-1	TRBD1	CATRETGGDTEAFF	TGTGCCACCAGAGAAACAGGGGGTGACACTGAAGCTTTCTTT
TRBV7-2	-	TRBJ2-2	-	CASSFSFRTGELFF	TGTGCCAGCAGCTTTAGCTTCCGCACCGGGGAGCTGTTTTTT
TRBV16	-	TRBJ2-1	-	CASSQTQGGPHEQFF	TGTGCCAGCAGCCAAACCCAGGGTGGCCCCCATGAGCAGTTCTTC
TRBV5-6	-	TRBJ1-2	-	CASSLGTKPYGYTF	TGTGCCAGCAGCTTGGGGACAAAGCCCTATGGCTACACCTTC
TRBV2	-	TRBJ1-1	-	CASSDQVMNTEAFF	TGTGCCAGCAGTGATCAGGTGATGAACACTGAAGCTTTCTTT